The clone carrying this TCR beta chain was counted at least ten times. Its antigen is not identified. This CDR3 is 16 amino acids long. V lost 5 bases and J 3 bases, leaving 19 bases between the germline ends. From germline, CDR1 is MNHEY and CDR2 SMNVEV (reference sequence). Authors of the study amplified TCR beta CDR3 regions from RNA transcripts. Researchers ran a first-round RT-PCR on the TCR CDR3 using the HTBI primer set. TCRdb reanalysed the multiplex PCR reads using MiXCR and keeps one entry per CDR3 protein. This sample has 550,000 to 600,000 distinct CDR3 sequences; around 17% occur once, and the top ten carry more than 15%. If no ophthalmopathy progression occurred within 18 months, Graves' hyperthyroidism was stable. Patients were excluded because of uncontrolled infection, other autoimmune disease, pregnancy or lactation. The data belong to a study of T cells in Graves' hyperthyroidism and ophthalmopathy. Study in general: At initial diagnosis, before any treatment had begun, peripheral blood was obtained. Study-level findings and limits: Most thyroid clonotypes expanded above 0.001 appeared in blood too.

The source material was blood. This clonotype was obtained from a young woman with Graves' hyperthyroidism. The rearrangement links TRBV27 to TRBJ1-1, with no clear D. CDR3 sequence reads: CASSRRAGTAYTEAFF. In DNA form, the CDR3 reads TGTGCCAGCAGTCGGAGGGCAGGCACCGCCTACACTGAAGCTTTCTTT.